This T cell receptor (beta chain) was obtained from a study of OX40 agonist ivuxolimab in advanced cancers. Turning to the overall study: Ivuxolimab was a fully human IgG2 agonistic monoclonal antibody targeting the costimulatory receptor OX40 (CD134). The dose-escalation cohort was around 84% male with a mean age of approximately 60 years, ranging from about 23 to 85. Intravenous ivuxolimab was administered to patients every 2 weeks at six dose levels: 0.01, 0.1, 0.3, 1.5, 3 and 10 mg/kg. Of the roughly 53 patients in dose escalation, 19 had hepatocellular carcinoma, approximately 15 had melanoma, 9 had renal cell carcinoma and 9 had head and neck cancer. Partial responses occurred in three dose-escalation patients, of whom one had hepatocellular carcinoma and two had cutaneous melanoma. The point of sequencing TCRbeta in the periphery was to test whether ivuxolimab changed TCR sequence diversity and drove clonal T-cell expansion. Patients were allowed to have had prior anti-PD-1, anti-PD-L1 or anti-CTLA-4 therapy, and more than 35% of the dose-escalation patients had been treated with checkpoint inhibitors. The paper reports the monotherapy dose-escalation portion (N of about 50 patients) of the phase I ivuxolimab trial. Study-wide conclusions, independent of this receptor: At doses of 0.1 to 3.0 mg/kg, clonal expansion of both CD4+ and CD8+ T cells in blood was seen between baseline and week 6. In partial responders in the 0.1-3.0 mg/kg groups, normalized peripheral clonal expansion was found to be among the lowest, especially among CD8+ T cells. Low levels of normalized T-cell clonal expansion were also shown by some nonresponding patients. The antigen specificity of the peripheral T cells that underwent clonal expansion was not determined. On average, CD8+ T cells showed more expanded clones than CD4+ T cells after ivuxolimab.

Patients with autoimmune disease history or receiving systemic immunosuppression were excluded from the trial. Peripheral blood for TCR sequencing was collected from all dose cohorts at baseline, on cycle 4 day 1, and on cycle 7 day 1. Samples were obtained from an open-label, multicenter, first-in-human phase I dose-escalation trial of ivuxolimab. Adults with locally advanced or metastatic melanoma, renal cell, hepatocellular, or head and neck squamous cell carcinoma were enrolled in the trial. Before TCR sequencing, CD4+ T cells and CD8+ T cells were sorted from peripheral blood as separate populations. A note on this clone: The antigen it recognizes is unknown. Per-base quality was not reported, and no clone a single base away is much larger than it.

V and J are truncated by 7 bases and 5 bases respectively, leaving an intervening sequence of 20 bases. The CDR3 runs 15 amino acids, cysteine and phenylalanine included. The read is trimmed to its CDR3 DNA, 45 bases read in frame from base 1. CDR1 and CDR2, per the germline V gene (reference sequence), are SEHNR and FQNEAQ. For sequencing of the TCRbeta CDR3 region, genomic DNA was extracted from the sorted cells. The immunoSEQ Assay was used for sequencing of TCRbeta CDR3 regions. TCRdb holds this immuneACCESS table with in-frame rearrangements only. Some clones are missing; in checked studies, unresolved V genes explain under half, and the rest has no known cause. Counted in this sample were 80,000 to 95,000 clones; just over 90% of them appeared once. Roughly 0.75% of the sample comes from the top ten.

This TCR was sampled from an adult with an advanced solid tumor such as melanoma, head and neck, liver or kidney cancer. The chain couples TRBV7-9 to TRBJ1-1; D gene: possibly TRBD1, on 6 matching bases. The sample here was CD4+ or CD8+ T cells sorted from blood, taken in a trial of the OX40 agonist ivuxolimab. The DNA sequence follows: TGTGCCAGCAACCTAGGGGGGGTACTCCAGACTGAAGCTTTCTTT. This gives the protein CASNLGGVLQTEAFF.